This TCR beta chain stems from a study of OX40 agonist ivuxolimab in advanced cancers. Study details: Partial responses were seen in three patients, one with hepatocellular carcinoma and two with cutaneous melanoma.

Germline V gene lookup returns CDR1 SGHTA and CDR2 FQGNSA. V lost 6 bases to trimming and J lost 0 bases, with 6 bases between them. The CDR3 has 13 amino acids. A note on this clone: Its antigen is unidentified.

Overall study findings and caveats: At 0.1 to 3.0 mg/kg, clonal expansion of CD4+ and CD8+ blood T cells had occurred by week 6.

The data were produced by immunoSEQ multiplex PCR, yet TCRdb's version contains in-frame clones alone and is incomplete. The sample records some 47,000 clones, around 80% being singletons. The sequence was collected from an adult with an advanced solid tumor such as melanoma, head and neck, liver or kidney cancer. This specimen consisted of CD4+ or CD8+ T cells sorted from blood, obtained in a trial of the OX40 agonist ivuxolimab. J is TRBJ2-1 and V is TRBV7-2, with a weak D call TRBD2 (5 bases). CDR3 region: CASRGSSYNEQFF. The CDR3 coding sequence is TGTGCCAGCAGGGGGAGCTCCTACAATGAGCAGTTCTTC.